This T cell receptor (beta chain) was observed in a study of T cells in Graves' hyperthyroidism and ophthalmopathy. At least ten counts were recorded for this clonotype. Its antigen is currently unknown. The trim removed 5 bases at V and 9 bases at J, leaving 18 bases unmatched. The CDR3 loop spans 18 amino acids. Germline CDR1 MNHEY, CDR2 SMNVEV (reference sequence). Study-level points and caveats: Blood also contained most expanded thyroid clonotypes above 0.001.

There were TCR beta CDR3 regions amplified from RNA transcripts. Initially, a first-round RT-PCR of the TCR CDR3 employed the HTBI primer set. TCRdb reanalysed the multiplex PCR reads using MiXCR and keeps one entry per CDR3 protein. The profile shows 700,000 or so distinct CDR3 sequences, 15% to 20% of them singletons. Sequenced input: blood. The rearrangement uses TRBV27 and TRBJ2-5, with 13 positions matching TRBD2. The origin of this receptor is a man aged 18 to 29 with Graves' hyperthyroidism. As DNA, the CDR3 is TGTGCCAGCAGTCCGAGGACTAGCGGGAGTCATCTCAGTTGGGCCCAGTACTTC. This gives the protein CASSPRTSGSHLSWAQYF.